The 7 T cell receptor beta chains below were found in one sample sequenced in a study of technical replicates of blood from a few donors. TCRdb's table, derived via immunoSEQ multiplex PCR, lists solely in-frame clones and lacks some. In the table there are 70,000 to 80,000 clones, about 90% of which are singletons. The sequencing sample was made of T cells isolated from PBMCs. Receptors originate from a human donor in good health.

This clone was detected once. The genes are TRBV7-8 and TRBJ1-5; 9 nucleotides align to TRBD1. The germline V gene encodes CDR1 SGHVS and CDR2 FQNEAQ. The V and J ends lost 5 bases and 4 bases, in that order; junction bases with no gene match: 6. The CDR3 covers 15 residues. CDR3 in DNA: TGTGCCAGCAGCCGGGACAGGGTGCAAAATCAGCCCCAGCATTTT. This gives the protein CASSRDRVQNQPQHF. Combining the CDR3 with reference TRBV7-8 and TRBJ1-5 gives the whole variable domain GAGVSQSPRYKVAKRGQDVALRCDPISGHVSLFWYQQALGQGPEFLTYFQNEAQLDKSGLPSDRFFAERPEGSVSTLKIQRTQQEDSAVYLCASSRDRVQNQPQHFGDGTRLSIL.

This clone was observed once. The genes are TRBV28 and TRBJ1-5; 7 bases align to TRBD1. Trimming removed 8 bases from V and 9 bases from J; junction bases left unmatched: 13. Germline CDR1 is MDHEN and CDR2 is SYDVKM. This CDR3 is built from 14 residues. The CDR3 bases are TGTGCCAGCGGACCGGACAGGCCTCCTCGGCCCCAGCATTTT. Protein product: CASGPDRPPRPQHF.

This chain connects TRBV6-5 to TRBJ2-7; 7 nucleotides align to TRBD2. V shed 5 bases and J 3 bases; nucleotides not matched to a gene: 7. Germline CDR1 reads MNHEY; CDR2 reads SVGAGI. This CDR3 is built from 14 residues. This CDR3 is CASSRLAEFYEQYF. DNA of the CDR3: TGTGCCAGCAGTCGACTAGCAGAATTCTACGAGCAGTACTTC.

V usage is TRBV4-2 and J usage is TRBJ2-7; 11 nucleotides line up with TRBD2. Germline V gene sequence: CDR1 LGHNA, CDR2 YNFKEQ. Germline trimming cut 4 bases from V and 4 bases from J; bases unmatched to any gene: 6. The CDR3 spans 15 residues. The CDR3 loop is CASSPMTSGIYEQYF. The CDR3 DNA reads TGTGCCAGCAGCCCCATGACTAGCGGGATATACGAGCAGTACTTC.

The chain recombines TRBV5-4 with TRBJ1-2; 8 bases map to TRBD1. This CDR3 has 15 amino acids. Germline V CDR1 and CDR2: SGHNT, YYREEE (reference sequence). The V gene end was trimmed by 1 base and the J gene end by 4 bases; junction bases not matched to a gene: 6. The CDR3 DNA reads TGTGCCAGCAGCTTGCCCGGGACAGGAACCTATGGCTACACCTTC. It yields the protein CASSLPGTGTYGYTF.

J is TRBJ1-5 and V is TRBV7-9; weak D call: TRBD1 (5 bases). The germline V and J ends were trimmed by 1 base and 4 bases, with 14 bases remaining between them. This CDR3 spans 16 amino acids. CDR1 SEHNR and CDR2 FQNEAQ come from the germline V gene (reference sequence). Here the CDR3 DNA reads TGTGCCAGCAGCTTAGTTGCTTCAGGGCGAAATCAGCCCCAGCATTTT. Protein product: CASSLVASGRNQPQHF.

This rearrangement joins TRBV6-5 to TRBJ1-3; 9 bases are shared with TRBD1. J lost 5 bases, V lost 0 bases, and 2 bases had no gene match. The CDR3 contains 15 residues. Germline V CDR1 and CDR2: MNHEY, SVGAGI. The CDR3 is CASSYSTGGRNTIYF. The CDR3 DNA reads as TGTGCCAGCAGTTACTCTACAGGGGGCCGAAACACCATATATTTT.